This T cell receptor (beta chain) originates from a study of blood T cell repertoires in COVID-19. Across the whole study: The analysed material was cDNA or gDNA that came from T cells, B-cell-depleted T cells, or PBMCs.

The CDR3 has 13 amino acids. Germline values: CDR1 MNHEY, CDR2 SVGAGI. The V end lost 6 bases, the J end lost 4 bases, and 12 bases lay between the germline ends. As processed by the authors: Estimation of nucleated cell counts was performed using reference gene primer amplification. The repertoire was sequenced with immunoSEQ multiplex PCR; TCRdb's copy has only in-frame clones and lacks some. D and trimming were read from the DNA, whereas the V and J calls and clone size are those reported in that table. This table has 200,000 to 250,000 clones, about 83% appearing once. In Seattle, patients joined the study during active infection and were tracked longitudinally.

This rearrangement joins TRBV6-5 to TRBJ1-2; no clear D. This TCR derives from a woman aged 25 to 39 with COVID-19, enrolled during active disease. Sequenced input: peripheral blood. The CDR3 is CASRLTESYGYTF. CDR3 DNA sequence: TGTGCCAGCAGATTAACGGAGAGCTATGGCTACACCTTC.